This T cell receptor beta chain was recovered during a study of siplizumab effects on memory and regulatory T cells. Study-level results: Few alloreactive clones mapped to unstimulated subsets. Naive T cells appeared more diverse than memory cells and seemed to be major alloresponse contributors. Mappable CD4+ clones that were alloreactive averaged roughly 69% Treg-derived with siplizumab versus 26.9% in controls.

This clone turned up a few times. Its specificity is not known. Measured with immunoSEQ multiplex PCR; TCRdb has only the in-frame clones, and not every one. Counted here are over 90,000 clones, 80% to 95% occurring once; the ten biggest clones make up approximately 1.2%. The sequenced material came from CD4+ T cells sorted from blood. This receptor was obtained from a human donor in good health.

CDR3 sequence reads: CASSPIETQYF. The CDR3 DNA is TGTGCCAGCAGCCCCATCGAGACCCAGTACTTC. The rearrangement links TRBV7-2 to TRBJ2-5; no reliable D call. This CDR3 has 11 amino acids. Trimming pared 5 bases from V and 5 bases from J, leaving 6 bases between. CDR1 SGHTA and CDR2 FQGNSA come from the germline V gene.